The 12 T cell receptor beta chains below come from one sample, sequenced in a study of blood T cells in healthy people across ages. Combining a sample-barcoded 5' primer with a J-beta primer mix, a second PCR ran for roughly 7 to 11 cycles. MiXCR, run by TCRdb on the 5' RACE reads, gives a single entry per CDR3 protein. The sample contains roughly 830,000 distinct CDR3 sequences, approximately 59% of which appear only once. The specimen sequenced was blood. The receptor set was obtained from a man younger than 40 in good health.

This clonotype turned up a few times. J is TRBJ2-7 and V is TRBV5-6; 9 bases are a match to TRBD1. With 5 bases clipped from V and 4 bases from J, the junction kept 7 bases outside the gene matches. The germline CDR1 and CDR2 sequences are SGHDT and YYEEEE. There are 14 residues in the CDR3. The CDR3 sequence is CASSTGGAGYEQYF. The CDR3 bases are TGTGCCAGCAGTACAGGGGGCGCGGGTTACGAGCAGTACTTC.

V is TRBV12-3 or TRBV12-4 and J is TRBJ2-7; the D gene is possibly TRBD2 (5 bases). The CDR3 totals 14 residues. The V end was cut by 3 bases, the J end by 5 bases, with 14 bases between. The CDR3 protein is CASSFPPGSHEQYF. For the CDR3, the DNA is TGTGCCAGCAGTTTCCCCCCGGGGTCGCACGAGCAGTACTTC.

The CDR3 region has the DNA TGTGCCAGCAGTGACAGGGAACGGGGTGAGCAGTACTTC. It yields the protein CASSDRERGEQYF. The chain couples TRBV6-1 to TRBJ2-5; the D call may be TRBD1 or TRBD2 (5 bases each). The germline CDR1 and CDR2 sequences are MNHNS and SASEGT. Trimming took 3 bases from V and 11 from J, leaving 16 bases between them. CDR3 length: 13 amino acids.

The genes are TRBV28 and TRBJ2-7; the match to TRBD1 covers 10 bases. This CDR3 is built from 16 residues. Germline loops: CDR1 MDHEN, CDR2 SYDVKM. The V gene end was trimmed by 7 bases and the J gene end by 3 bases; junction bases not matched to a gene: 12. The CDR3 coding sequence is TGTGCCAGCACCCCTCGTAGGGGACAGGGGCTCTACGAGCAGTACTTC. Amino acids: CASTPRRGQGLYEQYF.

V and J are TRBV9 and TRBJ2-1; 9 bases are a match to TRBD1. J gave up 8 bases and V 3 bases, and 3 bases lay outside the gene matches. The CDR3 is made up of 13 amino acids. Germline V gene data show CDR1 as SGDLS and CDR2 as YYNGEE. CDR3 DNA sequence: TGTGCCAGCAGCGCGAGGACAGGGGATGAGCAGTTCTTC. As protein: CASSARTGDEQFF.

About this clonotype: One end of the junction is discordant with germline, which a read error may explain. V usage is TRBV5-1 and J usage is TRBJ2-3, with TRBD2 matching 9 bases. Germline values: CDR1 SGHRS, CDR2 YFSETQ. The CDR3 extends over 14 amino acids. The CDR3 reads CASSWTSGTDTQYF. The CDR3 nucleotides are TGTGCCAGCAGCTGGACTAGCGGCACAGATACGCAGTATTTT.

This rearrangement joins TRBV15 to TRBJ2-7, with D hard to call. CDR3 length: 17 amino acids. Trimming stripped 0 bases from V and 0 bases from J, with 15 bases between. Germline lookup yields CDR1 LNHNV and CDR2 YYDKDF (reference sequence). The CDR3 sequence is CATSRDAMRHHSYEQYF. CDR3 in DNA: TGTGCCACCAGCAGAGATGCTATGAGACACCACTCCTACGAGCAGTACTTC.

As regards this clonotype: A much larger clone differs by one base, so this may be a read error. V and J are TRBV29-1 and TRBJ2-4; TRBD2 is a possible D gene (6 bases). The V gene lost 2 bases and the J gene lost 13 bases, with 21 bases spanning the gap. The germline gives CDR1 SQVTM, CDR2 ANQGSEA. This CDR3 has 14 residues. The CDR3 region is CSVESAGRLGGQYF. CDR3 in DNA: TGCAGCGTTGAATCGGCGGGACGCCTTGGAGGGCAGTACTTC.

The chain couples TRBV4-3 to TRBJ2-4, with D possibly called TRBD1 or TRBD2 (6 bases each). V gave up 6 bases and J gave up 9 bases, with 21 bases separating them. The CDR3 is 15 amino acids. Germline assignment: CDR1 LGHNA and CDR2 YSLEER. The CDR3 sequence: CASSQGSGSVSIQYF. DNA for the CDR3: TGCGCCAGCAGTCAGGGGAGCGGGTCGGTCAGCATTCAGTACTTC.

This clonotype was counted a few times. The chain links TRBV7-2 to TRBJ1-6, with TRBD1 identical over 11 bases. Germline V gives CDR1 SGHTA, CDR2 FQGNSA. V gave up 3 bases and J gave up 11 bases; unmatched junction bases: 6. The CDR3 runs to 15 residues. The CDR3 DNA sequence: TGTGCCAGCAGCTTGGGTCCGGGACAGGGGGCACCCCTCCACTTT. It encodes CASSLGPGQGAPLHF.

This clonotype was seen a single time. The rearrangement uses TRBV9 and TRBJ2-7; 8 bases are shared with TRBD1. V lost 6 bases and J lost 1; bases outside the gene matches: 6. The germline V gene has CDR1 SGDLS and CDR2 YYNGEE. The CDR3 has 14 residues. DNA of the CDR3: TGTGCCAGCAACTTAGGACAGGGATCCTACGAGCAGTACTTC. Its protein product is CASNLGQGSYEQYF.

The CDR3 protein is CASSRDRSLRVHEQYF. In DNA form, the CDR3 reads TGTGCCAGCAGTCGGGACAGGTCCCTAAGGGTCCACGAGCAGTACTTC. V is TRBV6-2 or TRBV6-3 and J is TRBJ2-7; 8 bases are shared with TRBD1. The CDR3 runs to 16 residues. J gave up 5 bases and V 5 bases, and 14 bases lay outside the gene matches. In germline, CDR1 is MNHEY, CDR2 SVGEGT.